This TCR beta chain was found in a study of OX40 agonist ivuxolimab in advanced cancers. General study findings and limits: Not determined was the antigen specificity of the expanded peripheral T cells. Average numbers of expanded clones were greater in CD8+ T cells than in CD4+. Partial responders at 0.1-3.0 mg/kg showed near-lowest clonal expansion.

Concerning this clone itself: What it binds is not known.

V shed 7 bases and J shed 2 bases, with 11 bases lying between them. CDR3 size: 13 residues. The germline gives CDR1 SQVTM, CDR2 ANQGSEA. The repertoire was sequenced with immunoSEQ multiplex PCR; TCRdb's copy has only in-frame clones and lacks some. The table shows 70,000 to 80,000 clones, with 90% to 95% occurring only once. The sequence came from an adult with an advanced solid tumor such as melanoma, head and neck, liver or kidney cancer. V usage is TRBV29-1 and J usage is TRBJ2-2; tentative D call: TRBD2 (6 bases). The sequenced sample was CD4+ or CD8+ T cells sorted from blood, obtained in a trial of the OX40 agonist ivuxolimab. Here the CDR3 DNA reads TGCAGCGCCTTCGGGGGAAACACCGGGGAGCTGTTTTTT. Residues: CSAFGGNTGELFF.